This T cell receptor (beta chain) was sequenced for a study of shared clonotypes between healthy human individuals. Study-level points and caveats: Against clonotypes common to all four donors, non-shared ones had lower generation probabilities.

Generated by immunoSEQ multiplex PCR, the TCRdb table keeps only in-frame clones and is missing some. Among about 2.1 million clones listed, around 93% were seen once. This CDR3 spans 16 amino acids. Germline-derived CDR1 and CDR2 are SGHAT and FQNNGV. V was cut by 4 bases and J by 0 bases, with 13 bases left in between. Turning to this clone: Its target is unknown.

Naive-designated CD8 cells lacked CD45RO, were positively enriched for CCR7, and omitted terminally differentiated effector memory CD45RA+ cells. Healthy HIV-negative adults without recent acute infections or vaccinations served as donors. The specimen was naive CD8+ T cells from PBMCs. The chain uses TRBV11-2 and TRBJ2-1; no clear D. This TCR was recovered from a man aged 18 to 29 in good health. Some clones in this sample may be carry-over from other donors' samples. Written as DNA, the CDR3 is TGTGCCAGCAGCTCCCCTCTTTCGGGCTCCTACAATGAGCAGTTCTTC. Translating it yields CASSSPLSGSYNEQFF.